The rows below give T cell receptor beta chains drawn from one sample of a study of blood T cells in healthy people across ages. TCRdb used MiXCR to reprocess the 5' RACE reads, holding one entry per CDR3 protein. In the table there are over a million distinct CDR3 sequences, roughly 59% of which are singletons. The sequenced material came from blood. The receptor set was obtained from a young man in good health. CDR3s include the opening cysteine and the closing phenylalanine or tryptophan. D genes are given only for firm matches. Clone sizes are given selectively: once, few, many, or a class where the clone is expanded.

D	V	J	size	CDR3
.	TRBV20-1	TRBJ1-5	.	CSAYLGSNQPQHF
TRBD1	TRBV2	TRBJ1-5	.	CASDRENQPQHF
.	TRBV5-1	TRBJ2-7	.	CASSLRQGWEQYF
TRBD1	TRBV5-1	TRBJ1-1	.	CASSSDRGAAFF
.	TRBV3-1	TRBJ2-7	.	CASSLQSSTYEQYF
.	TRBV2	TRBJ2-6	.	CASSEAQPAGANVLTF
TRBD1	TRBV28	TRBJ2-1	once	CASDRADEQFF
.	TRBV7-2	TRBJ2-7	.	CASSLGNAGVYEQYF
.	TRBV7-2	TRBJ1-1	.	CASSLQVISNTEAFF
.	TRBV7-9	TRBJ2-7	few	CASSLQGLYEQYF
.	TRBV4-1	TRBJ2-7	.	CASSQDWFGTYEQYF
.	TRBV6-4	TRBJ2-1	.	CASSPRGDHNEQFF
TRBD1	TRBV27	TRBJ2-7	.	CASSRDRDQLYSYEQYF
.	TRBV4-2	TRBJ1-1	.	CASSQEERAYYTEAFF
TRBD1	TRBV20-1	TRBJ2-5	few	CSANRDRGKETQYF
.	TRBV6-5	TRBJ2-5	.	CASSYYNLGYQETQYF
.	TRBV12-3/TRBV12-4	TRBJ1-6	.	CASTRRGENSPLHF
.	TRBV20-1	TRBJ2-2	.	CSAGAYRDFRDTGELFF
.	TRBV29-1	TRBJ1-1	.	CSVEEKGEAFF
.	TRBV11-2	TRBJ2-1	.	CASSAETATIYNEQFF
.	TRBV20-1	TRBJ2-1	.	CSASGGRGIYNEQFF
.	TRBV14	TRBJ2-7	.	CASSPTMWGYEQYF
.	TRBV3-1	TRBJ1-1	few	CASSRRGANTEAFF
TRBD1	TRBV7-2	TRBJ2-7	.	CASSEPGTDYEQYF
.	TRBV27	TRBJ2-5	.	CASNPLPNGPQETQYF
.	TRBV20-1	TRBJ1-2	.	CSATTIGGGRTLYGYTF
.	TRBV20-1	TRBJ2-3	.	CSQRGAFGDTQYF
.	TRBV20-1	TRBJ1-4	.	CSARRLDEGGGKLFF
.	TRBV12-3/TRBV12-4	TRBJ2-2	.	CASSFHRNTGELFF
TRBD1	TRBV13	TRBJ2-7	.	CASSWGEGDRAMEQYF
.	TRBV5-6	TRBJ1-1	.	CASSPQAGSGTEAFF
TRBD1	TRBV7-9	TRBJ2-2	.	CASSFSPGTGRTGELFF
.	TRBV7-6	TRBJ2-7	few	CASSSTPGQSYEQYF
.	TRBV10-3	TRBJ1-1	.	CAISGGTGQMNTEAFF
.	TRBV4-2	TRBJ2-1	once	CASRPQQNNEQFF
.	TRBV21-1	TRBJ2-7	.	CACSASGTEAYEQYF
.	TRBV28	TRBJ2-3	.	CASSFFASDTQYF
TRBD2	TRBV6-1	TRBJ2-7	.	CASTPRVGTSFGAYEQYF
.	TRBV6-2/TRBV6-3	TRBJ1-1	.	CASSYPTAAIDTEAFF
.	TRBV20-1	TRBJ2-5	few	CSARLRGGGQETQYF
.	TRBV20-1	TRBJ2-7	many	CSAEEPTGSYEQYF
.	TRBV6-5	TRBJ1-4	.	CASSYSYATNEKLFF
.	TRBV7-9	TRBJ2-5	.	CASSLDFVQETQYF
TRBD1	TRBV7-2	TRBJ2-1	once	CASSPEAGGYEQFF
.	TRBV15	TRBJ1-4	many	CATSRDLSNEKLFF
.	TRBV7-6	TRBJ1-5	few	CASSLAGSSNQPQHF
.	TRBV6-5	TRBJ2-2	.	CASSYVAANTGELFF
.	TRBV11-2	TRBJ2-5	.	CASSLVRGAPYNEQYF
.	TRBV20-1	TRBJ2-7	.	CSAHTGTETYEQYF
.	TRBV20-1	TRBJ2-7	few	CSARPDDYEQYF
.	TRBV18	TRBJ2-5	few	CASSRLGSTGETQYF
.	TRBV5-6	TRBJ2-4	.	CASSLGGRWENIQYF
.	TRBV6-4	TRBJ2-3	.	CASSDPLATDTQYF
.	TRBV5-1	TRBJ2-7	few	CASSWDNDYEQYF
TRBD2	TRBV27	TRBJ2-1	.	CASNVAGGPSNEQFF
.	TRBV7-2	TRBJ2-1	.	CASSLGGAGPYNEQFF
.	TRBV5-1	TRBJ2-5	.	CASSPFDNEQYF
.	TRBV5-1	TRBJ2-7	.	CASSLAGMDMLYEQYF
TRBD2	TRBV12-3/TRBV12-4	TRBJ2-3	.	CASSPSSGSTDTQYF